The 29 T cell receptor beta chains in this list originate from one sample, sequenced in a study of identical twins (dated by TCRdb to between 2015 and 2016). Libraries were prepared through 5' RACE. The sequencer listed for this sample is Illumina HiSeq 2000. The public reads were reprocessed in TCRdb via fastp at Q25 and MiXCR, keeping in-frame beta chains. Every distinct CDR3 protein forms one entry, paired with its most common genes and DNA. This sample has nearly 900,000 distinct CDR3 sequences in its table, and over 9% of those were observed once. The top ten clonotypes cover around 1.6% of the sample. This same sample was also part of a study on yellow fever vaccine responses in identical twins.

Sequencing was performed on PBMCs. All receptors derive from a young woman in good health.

The CDR3 here is CASSLRDPYTDTQYF. The DNA for the CDR3 is TGTGCCAGCAGCTTGAGGGATCCATACACAGATACGCAGTATTTT. The chain links TRBV7-6 to TRBJ2-3; D is possibly TRBD2 (5 bases). This CDR3 is 15 amino acids long. Germline V lookup: CDR1 SGHVS, CDR2 FNYEAQ. The V and J ends lost 3 bases and 2 bases respectively, with 12 bases between them.

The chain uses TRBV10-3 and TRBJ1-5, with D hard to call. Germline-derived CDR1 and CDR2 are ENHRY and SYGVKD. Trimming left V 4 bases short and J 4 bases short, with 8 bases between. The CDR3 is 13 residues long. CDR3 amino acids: CAISGQLNQPQHF. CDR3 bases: TGTGCCATCAGTGGGCAGTTAAATCAGCCCCAGCATTTT.

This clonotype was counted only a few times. The CDR3 sequence is CASSHRGELQETQYF. The CDR3 coding sequence is TGTGCCAGCAGCCACCGGGGAGAACTACAAGAGACCCAGTACTTC. This chain connects TRBV3-1 to TRBJ2-5; D possibly corresponds to TRBD2 (5 bases). V dropped 3 bases and J dropped 2 bases, with 13 bases sitting between them. The CDR3 length is 15 residues. Germline V gives CDR1 LGHDT, CDR2 YNNKEL (reference sequence).

In DNA, the CDR3 is TGTGCCAGCAGCCGGGGGACAGCCCGGGAAGAGCAGTACTTC. Residues: CASSRGTAREEQYF. J is TRBJ2-7 and V is TRBV5-5; D might be TRBD1 (7 bases). The germline V gene encodes CDR1 SGHKS and CDR2 YYEKEE (reference sequence). The CDR3 consists of 14 residues. The V gene lost 4 bases and the J gene lost 7 bases, with 18 bases spanning the gap.

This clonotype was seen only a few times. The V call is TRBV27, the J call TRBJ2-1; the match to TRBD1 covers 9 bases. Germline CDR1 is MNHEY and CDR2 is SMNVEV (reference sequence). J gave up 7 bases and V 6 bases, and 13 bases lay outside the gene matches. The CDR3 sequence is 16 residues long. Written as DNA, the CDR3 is TGTGCCAGCAGGCCCCCGGGACAGGGAGGGTTGAATGAGCAGTTCTTC. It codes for CASRPPGQGGLNEQFF.

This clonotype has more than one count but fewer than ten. The CDR3 reads CASSTTRGSGTGELFF. CDR3 sequence (DNA): TGTGCCAGCAGTACCACCAGGGGTTCGGGCACCGGGGAGCTGTTTTTT. J is TRBJ2-2 and V is TRBV12-3 or TRBV12-4; tentatively, D is TRBD1 (6 bases). CDR3 length: 16 amino acids. The V end was cut by 5 bases, the J end by 4 bases, with 17 bases between.

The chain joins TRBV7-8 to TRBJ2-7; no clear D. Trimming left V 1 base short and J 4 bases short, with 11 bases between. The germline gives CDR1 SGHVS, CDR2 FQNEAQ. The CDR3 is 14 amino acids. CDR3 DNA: TGTGCCAGCAGCTTAGGTTACACTCTATACGAGCAGTACGTC. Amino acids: CASSLGYTLYEQYV.

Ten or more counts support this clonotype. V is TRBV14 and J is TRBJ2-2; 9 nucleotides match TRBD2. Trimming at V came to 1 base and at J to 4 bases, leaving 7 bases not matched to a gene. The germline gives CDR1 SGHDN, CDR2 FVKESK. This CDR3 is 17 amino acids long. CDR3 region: CASSQGVRTSVTGELFF. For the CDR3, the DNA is TGTGCCAGCAGCCAAGGAGTGCGGACTAGCGTCACCGGGGAGCTGTTTTTT.

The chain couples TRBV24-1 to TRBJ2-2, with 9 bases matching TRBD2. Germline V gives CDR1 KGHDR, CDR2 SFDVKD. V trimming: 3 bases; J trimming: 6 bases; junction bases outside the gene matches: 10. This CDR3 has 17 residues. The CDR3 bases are TGTGCCACCAGTGATCAGGTGGCGGGAGGGCGGTCCGGGGAGCTGTTTTTT. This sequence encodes CATSDQVAGGRSGELFF.

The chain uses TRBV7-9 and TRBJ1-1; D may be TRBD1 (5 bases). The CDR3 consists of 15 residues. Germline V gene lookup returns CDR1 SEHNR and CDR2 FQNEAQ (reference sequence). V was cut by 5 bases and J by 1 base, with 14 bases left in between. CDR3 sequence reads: CASSHPWGGNTEAFF. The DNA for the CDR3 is TGTGCCAGCAGCCACCCCTGGGGGGGGAACACTGAAGCTTTCTTT. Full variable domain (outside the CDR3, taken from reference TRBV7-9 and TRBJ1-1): DTGVSQNPRHKITKRGQNVTFRCDPISEHNRLYWYRQTLGQGPEFLTYFQNEAQLEKSRLLSDRFSAERPKGSFSTLEIQRTEQGDSAMYLCASSHPWGGNTEAFFGQGTRLTVV.

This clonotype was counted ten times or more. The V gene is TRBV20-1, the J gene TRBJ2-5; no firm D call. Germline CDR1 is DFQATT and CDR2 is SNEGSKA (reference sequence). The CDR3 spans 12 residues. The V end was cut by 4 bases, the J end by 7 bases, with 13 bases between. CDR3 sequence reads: CSATGLFWTQYF. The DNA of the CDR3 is TGCAGTGCTACCGGCCTATTTTGGACCCAGTACTTC.

The CDR3: CASSAAPEQFF. The CDR3 DNA sequence: TGTGCCAGCAGTGCAGCCCCTGAGCAGTTCTTC. The chain is built from TRBV2 and TRBJ2-1; no firm D call. The germline gives CDR1 SNHLY, CDR2 FYNNEI. This CDR3 is 11 amino acids long. V gave up 4 bases and J gave up 9 bases, with 7 bases separating them.

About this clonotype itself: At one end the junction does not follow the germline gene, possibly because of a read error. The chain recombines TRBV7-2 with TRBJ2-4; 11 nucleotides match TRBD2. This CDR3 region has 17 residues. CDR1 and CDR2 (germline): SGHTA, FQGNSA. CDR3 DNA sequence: TGTGCCAGCAGCATCGGGACTAGCGGAACCACCAAAAAAATTCAGTACTTC. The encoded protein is CASSIGTSGTTKKIQYF.

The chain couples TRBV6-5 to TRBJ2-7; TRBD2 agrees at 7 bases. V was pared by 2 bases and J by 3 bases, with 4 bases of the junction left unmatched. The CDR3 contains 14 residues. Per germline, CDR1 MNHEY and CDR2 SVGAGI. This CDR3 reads CASSYRDYLYEQYF. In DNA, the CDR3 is TGTGCCAGCAGTTACCGGGACTACCTCTACGAGCAGTACTTC.

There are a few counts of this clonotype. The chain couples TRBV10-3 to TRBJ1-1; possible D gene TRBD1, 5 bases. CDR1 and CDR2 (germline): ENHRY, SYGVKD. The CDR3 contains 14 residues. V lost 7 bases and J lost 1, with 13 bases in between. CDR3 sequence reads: CAITRMDKNTEAFF. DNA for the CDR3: TGTGCCATCACCCGAATGGACAAGAACACTGAAGCTTTCTTT.

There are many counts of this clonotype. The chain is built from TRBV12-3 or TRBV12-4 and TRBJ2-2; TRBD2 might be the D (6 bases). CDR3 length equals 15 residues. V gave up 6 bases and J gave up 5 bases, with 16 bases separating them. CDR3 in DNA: TGTGCCAGCAGCCTTAGCTTGGGGGGTACCGGGGAGCTGTTTTTT. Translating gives CASSLSLGGTGELFF.

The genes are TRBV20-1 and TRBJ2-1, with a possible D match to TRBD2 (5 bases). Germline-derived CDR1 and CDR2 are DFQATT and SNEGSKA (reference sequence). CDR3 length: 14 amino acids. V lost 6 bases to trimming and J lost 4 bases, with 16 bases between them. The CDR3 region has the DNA TGCAGTGCCCCCCCCAGCGGTCCATACAATGAGCAGTTCTTC. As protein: CSAPPSGPYNEQFF.

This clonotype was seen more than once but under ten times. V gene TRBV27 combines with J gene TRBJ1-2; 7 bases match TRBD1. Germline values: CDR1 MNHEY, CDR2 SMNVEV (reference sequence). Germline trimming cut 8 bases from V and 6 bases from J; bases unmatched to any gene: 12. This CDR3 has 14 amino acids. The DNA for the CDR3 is TGTGCCAGCCGTACCCCAGGGGGATCCAATGGCTACACCTTC. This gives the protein CASRTPGGSNGYTF.

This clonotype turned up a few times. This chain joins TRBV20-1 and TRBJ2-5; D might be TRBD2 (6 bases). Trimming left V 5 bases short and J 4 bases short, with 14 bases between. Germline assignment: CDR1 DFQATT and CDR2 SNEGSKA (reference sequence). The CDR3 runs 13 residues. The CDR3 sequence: CSAPGPGGETQYF. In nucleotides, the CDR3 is TGCAGTGCTCCGGGACCCGGGGGAGAGACCCAGTACTTC.

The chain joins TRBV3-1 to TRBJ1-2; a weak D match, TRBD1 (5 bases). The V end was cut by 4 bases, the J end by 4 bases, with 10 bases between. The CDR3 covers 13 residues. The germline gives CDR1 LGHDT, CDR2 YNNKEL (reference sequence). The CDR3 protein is CASSPRGGYGYTF. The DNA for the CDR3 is TGTGCCAGCAGCCCAAGGGGAGGCTATGGCTACACCTTC.

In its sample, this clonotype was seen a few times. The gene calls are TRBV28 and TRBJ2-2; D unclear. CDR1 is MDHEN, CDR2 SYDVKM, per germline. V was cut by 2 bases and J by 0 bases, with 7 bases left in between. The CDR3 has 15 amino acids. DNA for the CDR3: TGTGCCAGCAGTTTAGAATCGGCGAACACCGGGGAGCTGTTTTTT. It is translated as CASSLESANTGELFF.

The CDR3, as DNA: TGTGCCAGCAGTGGGACCACCGGGCTGACCTACGAGCAGTACTTC. The encoded protein is CASSGTTGLTYEQYF. The chain links TRBV25-1 to TRBJ2-7; no definite D call. Trimming left V 4 bases short and J 2 bases short, with 15 bases between. Germline values: CDR1 MGHDK, CDR2 SYGVNS. The CDR3 runs 15 residues.

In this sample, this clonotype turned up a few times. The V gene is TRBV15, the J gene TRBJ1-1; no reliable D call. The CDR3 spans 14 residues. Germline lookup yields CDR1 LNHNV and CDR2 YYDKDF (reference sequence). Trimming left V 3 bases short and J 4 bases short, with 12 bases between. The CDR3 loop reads CATSSQRGATEAFF. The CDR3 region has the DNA TGTGCCACCAGCAGCCAACGGGGTGCCACTGAAGCTTTCTTT.

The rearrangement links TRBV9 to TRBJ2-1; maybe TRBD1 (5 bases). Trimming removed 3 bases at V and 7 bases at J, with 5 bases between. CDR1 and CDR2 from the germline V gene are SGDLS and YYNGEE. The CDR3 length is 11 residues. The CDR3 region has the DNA TGTGCCAGCAGCGACAGGAATGAGCAGTTCTTC. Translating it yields CASSDRNEQFF.

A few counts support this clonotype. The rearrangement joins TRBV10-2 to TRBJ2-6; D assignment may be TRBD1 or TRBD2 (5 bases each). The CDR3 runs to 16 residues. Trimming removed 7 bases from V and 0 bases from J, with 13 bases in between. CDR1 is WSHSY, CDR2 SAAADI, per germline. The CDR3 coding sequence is TGCGCCAGCACCCACGGGGACCTCTCTGGGGCCAACGTCCTGACTTTC. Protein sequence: CASTHGDLSGANVLTF.

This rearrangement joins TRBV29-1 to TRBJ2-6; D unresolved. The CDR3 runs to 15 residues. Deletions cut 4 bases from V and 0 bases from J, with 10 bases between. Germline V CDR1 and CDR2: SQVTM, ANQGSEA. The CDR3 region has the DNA TGCAGCGTTGCTCCGTCGACCTCTGGGGCCAACGTCCTGACTTTC. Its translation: CSVAPSTSGANVLTF.

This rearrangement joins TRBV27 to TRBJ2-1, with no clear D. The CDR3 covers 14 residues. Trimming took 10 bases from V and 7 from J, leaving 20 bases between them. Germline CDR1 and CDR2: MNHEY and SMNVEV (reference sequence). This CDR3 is CATWKGRMGNEQFF. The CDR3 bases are TGTGCCACCTGGAAGGGCAGGATGGGGAATGAGCAGTTCTTC.

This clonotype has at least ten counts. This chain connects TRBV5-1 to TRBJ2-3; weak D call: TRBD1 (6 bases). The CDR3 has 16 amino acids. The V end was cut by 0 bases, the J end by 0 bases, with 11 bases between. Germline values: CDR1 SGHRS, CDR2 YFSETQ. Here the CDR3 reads CASSLARTASTDTQYF. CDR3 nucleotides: TGCGCCAGCAGCTTGGCCCGGACAGCTAGCACAGATACGCAGTATTTT.

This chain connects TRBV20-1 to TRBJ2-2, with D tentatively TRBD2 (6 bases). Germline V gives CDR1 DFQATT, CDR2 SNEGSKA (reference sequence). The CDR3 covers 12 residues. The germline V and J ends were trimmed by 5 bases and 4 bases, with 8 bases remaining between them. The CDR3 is CSARRGTGELFF. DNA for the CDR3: TGCAGTGCTCGGAGGGGCACCGGGGAGCTGTTTTTT.